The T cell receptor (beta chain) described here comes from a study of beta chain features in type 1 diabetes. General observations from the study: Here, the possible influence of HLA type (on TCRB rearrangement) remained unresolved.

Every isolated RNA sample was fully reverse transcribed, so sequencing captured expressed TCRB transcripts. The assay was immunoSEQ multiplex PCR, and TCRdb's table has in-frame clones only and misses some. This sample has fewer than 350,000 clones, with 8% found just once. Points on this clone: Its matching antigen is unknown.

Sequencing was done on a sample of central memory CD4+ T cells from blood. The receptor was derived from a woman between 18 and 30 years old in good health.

The CDR3 DNA is TGTGCCAGCTCACCACAGCGGAACACCGGGGAGCTGTTTTTT. This codes for CASSPQRNTGELFF. This chain uses TRBV18 with TRBJ2-2, with D hard to call. Germline V gene data show CDR1 as KGHSH and CDR2 as LQKENI. The CDR3 is 14 residues long. V lost 1 base to trimming and J lost 1 base, with 4 bases between them.